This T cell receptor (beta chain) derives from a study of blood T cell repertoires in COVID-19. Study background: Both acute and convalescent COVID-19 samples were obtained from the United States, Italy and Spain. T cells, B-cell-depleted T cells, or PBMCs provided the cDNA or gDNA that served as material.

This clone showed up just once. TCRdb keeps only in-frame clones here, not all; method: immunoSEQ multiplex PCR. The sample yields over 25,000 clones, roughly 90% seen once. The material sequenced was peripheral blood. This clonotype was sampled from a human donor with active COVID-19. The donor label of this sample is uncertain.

CDR3 nucleotide sequence: TGCAGCGGGCAAGACAGGGCGTACGAGCAGTACTTC. Residues: CSGQDRAYEQYF. The V call is TRBV29-1, the J call TRBJ2-7; 7 nucleotides align to TRBD1. The CDR3 loop spans 12 amino acids. J was trimmed by 4 bases and V by 7 bases; bases with no gene match: 7. The germline CDR1 and CDR2 sequences are SQVTM and ANQGSEA.